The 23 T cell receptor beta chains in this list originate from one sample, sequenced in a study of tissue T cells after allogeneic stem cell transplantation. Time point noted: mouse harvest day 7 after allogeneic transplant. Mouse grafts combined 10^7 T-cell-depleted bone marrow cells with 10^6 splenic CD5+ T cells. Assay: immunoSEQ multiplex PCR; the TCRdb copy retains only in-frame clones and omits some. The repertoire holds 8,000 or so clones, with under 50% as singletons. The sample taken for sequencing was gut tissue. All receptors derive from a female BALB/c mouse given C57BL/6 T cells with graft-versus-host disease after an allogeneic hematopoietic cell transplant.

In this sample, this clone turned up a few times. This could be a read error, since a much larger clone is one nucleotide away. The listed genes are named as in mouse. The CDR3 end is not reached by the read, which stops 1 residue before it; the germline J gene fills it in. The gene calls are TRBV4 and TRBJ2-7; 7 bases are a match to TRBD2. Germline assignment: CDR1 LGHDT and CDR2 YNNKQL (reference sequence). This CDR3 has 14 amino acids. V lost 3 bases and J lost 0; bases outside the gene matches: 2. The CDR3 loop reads CASSYWGSSYEQYF. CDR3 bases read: TGTGCCAGCAGCTACTGGGGGAGCTCCTATGAACAGTAC.

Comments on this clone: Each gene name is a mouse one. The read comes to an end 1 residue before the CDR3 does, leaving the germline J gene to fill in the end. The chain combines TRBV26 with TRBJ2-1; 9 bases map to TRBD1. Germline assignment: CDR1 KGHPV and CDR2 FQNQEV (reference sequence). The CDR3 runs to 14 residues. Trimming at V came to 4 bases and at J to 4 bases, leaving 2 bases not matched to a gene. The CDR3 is CASSRQGVYAEQFF. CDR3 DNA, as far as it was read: TGTGCCAGCAGTCGACAGGGGGTGTATGCTGAGCAGTTC.

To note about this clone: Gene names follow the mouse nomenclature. The CDR3 is CASNRNYAEQFF. The DNA read from the CDR3 is TGTGCCAGCAACAGGAACTATGCTGAGCAGTTC. The chain uses TRBV12-1 and TRBJ2-1; D possibly corresponds to TRBD1 (5 bases). The CDR3 end falls 1 residue outside the read, so it is completed with the germline J gene. CDR1 is SGHSN and CDR2 is HYEKVE in the germline V gene. V was cut by 6 bases and J by 1 base, with 6 bases left in between. The CDR3 is made up of 12 amino acids.

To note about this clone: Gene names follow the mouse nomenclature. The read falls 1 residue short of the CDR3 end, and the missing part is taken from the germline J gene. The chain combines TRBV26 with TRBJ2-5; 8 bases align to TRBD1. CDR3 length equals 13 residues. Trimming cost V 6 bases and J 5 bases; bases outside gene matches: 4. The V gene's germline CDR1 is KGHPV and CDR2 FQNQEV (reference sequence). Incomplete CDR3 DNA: TGTGCCAGCAGGACAGGGGCGGGAGACACCCAGTAC. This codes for CASRTGAGDTQY. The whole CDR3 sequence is CASRTGAGDTQYF.

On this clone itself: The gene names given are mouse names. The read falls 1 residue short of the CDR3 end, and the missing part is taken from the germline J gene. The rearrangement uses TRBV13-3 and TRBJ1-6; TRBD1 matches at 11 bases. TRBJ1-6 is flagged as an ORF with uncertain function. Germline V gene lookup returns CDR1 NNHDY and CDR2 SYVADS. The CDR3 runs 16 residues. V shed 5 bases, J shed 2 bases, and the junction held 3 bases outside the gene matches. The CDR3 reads CASSPGQGAYNSPLYF. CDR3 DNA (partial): TGTGCCAGCAGCCCGGGACAGGGGGCCTATAATTCGCCCCTCTAC.

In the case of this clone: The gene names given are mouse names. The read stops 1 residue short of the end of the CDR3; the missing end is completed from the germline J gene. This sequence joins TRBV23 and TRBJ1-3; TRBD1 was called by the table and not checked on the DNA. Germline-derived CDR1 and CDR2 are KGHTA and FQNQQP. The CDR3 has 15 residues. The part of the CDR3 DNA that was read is TGCTCCAGCAGTCAAGACAGCCCTTCTGGAAATACGCTCTAT. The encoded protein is CSSSQDSPSGNTLY. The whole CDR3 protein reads CSSSQDSPSGNTLYF.

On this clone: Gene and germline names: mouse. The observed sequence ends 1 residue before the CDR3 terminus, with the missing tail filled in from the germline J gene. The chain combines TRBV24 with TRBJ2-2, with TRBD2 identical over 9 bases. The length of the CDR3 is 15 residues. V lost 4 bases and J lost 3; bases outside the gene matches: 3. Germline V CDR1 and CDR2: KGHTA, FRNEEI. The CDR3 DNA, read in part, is TGTGCCAGCAGTCCTGGGGGGGGAGACACCGGGCAGCTCTAC. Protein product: CASSPGGGDTGQLY. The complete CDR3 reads CASSPGGGDTGQLYF.

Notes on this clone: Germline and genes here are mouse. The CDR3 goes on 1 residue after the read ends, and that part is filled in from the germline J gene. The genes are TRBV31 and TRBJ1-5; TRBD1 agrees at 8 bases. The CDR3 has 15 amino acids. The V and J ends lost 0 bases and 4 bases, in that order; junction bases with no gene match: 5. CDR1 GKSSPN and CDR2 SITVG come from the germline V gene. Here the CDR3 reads CAWSLEDRENQAPLF. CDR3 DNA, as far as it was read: TGTGCCTGGAGTCTAGAGGACAGGGAGAACCAGGCTCCGCTT.

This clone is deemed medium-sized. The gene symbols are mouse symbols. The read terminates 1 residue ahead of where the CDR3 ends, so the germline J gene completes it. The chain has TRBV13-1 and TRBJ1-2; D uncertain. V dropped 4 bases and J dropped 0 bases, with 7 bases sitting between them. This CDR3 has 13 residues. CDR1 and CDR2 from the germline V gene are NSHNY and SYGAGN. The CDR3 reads CASSSNANSDYTF. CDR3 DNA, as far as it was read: TGTGCCAGCAGTTCAAATGCAAACTCCGACTACACC.

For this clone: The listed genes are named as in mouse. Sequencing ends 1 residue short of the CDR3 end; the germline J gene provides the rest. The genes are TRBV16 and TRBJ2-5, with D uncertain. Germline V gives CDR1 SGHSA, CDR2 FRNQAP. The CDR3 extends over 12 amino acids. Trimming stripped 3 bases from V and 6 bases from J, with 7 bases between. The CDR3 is CASSLRDDTQYF. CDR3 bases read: TGTGCAAGCAGCTTGAGGGATGACACCCAGTAC.

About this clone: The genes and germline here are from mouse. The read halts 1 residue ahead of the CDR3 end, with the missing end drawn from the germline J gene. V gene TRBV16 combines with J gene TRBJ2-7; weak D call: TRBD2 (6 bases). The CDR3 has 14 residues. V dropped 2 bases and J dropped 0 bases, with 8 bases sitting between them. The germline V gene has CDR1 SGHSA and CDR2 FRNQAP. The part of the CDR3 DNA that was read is TGTGCAAGCAGCTTACTGGGGAGCTCCTATGAACAGTAC. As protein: CASSLLGSSYEQY. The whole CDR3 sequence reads CASSLLGSSYEQYF. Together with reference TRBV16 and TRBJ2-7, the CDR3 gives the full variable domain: NAGVIQTPRHKVTGKGQEATLWCEPISGHSAVFWYRQTIVQGLEFLTYFRNQAPIDDSGMPKERFSAQMPNQSHSTLKIQSTQPQDSAVYLCASSLLGSSYEQYFGPGTRLTVL.

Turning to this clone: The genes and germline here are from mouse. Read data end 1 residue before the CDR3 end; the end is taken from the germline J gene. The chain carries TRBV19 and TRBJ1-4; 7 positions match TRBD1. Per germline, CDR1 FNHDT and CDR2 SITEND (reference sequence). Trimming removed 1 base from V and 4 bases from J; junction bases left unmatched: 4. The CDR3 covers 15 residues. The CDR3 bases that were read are TGTGCCAGCAGTATAAGGGGGCGCATCAACGAAAGATTATTT. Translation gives CASSIRGRINERLF. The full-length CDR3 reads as CASSIRGRINERLFF.

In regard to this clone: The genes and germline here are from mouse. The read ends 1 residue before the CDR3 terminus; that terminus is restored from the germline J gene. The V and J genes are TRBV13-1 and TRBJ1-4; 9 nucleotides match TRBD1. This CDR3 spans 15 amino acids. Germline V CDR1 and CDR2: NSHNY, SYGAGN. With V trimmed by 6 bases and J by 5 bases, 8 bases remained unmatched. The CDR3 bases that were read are TGTGCCAGCACCCTCAGACAGGGGGATAACGAAAGATTATTT. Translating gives CASTLRQGDNERLF. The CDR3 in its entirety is CASTLRQGDNERLFF. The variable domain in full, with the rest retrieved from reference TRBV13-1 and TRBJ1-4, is EAAVTQSPRNKVTVTGGNVTLSCRQTNSHNYMYWYRQDTGHGLRLIHYSYGAGNLRIGDVPDGYKATRTTQEDFFLLLELASPSQTSLYFCASTLRQGDNERLFFGHGTKLSVL.

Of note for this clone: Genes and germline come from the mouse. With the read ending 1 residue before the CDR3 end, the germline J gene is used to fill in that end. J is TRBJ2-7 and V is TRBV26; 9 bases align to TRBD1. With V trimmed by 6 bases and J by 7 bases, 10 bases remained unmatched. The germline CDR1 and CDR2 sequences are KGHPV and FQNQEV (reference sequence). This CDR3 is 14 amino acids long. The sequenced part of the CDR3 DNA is TGTGCCAGCAGCCCCCGGGACAGGGCTGGAGAACAGTAC. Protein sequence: CASSPRDRAGEQY. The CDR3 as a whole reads CASSPRDRAGEQYF.

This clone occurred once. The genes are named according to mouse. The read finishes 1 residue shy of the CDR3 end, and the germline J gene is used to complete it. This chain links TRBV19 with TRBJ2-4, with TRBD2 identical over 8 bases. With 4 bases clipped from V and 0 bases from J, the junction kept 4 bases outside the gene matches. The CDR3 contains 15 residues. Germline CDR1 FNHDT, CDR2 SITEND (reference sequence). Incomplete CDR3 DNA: TGTGCCAGCAGTGGGGACTGGCTTAGTCAAAACACCTTGTAC. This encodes CASSGDWLSQNTLY. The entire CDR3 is CASSGDWLSQNTLYF. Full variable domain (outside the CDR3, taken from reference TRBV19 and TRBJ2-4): GGIITQTPKFLIGQEGQKLTLKCQQNFNHDTMYWYRQDSGKGLRLIYYSITENDLQKGDLSEGYDASREKKSSFSLTVTSAQKNEMAVFLCASSGDWLSQNTLYFGAGTRLSVL.

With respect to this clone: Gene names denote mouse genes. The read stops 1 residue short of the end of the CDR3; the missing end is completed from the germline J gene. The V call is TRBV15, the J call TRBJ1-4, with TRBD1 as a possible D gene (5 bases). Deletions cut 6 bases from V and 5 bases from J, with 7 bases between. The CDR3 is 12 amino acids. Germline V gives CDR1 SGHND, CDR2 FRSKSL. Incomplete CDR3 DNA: TGTGCCAGCAGCCGACAGAACGAAAGATTATTT. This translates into CASSRQNERLF. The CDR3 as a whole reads CASSRQNERLFF. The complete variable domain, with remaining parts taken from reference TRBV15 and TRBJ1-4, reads DAGVTQTPRHEVAEKGQTIILKCEPVSGHNDLFWYRQTKIQGLELLSYFRSKSLMEDGGAFKDRFKAEMLNSSFSTLKIQPTEPKDSAVYLCASSRQNERLFFGHGTKLSVL.

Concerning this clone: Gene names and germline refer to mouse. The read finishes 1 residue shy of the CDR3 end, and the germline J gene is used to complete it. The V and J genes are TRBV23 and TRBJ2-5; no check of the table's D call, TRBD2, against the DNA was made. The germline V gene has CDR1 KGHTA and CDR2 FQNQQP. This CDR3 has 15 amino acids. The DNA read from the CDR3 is TGCTCCAGCAGTCAATTGGGGATAGGCCAAGACACCCAGTAC. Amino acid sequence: CSSSQLGIGQDTQY. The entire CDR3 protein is CSSSQLGIGQDTQYF.

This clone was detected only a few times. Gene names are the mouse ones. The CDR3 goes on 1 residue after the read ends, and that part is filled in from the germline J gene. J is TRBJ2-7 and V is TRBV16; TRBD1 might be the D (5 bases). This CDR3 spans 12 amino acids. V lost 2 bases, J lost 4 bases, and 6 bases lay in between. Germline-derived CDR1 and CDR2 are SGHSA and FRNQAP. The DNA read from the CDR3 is TGTGCAAGCAGCTTAAGACAGTATGAACAGTAC. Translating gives CASSLRQYEQY. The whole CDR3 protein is CASSLRQYEQYF.

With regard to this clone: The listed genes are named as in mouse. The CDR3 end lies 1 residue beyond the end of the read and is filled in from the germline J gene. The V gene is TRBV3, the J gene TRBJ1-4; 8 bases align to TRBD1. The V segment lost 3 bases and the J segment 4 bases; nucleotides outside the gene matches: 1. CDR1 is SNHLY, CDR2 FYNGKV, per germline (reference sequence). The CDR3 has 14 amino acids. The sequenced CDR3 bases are TGTGCCAGCAGCTTGGACAGGGACAACGAAAGATTATTT. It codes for CASSLDRDNERLF. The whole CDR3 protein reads CASSLDRDNERLFF.

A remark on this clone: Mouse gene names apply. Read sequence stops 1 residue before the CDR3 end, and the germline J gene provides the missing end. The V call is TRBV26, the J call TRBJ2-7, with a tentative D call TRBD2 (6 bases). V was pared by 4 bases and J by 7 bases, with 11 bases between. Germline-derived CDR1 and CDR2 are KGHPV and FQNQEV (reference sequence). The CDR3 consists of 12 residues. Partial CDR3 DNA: TGTGCCAGCAGTCGGGACTCCGTGGAACAGTAC. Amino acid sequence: CASSRDSVEQY. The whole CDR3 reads CASSRDSVEQYF.

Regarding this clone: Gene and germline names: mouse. The covered CDR3 bases are TGTGCCAGCAGTGATCCCCGGGACAATTCCTATGAACAGTAC. Amino acid sequence: CASSDPRDNSYEQY. The complete CDR3 protein is CASSDPRDNSYEQYF. V is TRBV13-1 and J is TRBJ2-7, with D possibly being TRBD1 (6 bases). Read sequence stops 1 residue before the CDR3 end, and the germline J gene provides the missing end. Germline CDR1 NSHNY, CDR2 SYGAGN. Trimming pared 1 base from V and 1 base from J, leaving 12 bases between. The CDR3 has 15 residues.

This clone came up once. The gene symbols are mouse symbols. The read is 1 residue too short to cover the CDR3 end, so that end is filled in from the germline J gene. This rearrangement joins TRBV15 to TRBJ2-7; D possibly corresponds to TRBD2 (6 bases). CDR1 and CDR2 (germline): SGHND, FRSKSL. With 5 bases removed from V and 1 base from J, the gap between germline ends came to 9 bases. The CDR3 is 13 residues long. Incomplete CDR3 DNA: TGTGCCAGCAGTCTGGGGACGTCCTATGAACAGTAC. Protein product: CASSLGTSYEQY. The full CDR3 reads CASSLGTSYEQYF.

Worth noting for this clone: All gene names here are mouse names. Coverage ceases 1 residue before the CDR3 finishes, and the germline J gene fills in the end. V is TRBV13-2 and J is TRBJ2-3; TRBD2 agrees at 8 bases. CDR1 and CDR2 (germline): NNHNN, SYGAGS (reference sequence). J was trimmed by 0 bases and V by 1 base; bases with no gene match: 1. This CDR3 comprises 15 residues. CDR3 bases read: TGTGCCAGCGGTGATAGGGGGGGCAGTGCAGAAACGCTGTAT. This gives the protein CASGDRGGSAETLY. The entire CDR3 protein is CASGDRGGSAETLYF.